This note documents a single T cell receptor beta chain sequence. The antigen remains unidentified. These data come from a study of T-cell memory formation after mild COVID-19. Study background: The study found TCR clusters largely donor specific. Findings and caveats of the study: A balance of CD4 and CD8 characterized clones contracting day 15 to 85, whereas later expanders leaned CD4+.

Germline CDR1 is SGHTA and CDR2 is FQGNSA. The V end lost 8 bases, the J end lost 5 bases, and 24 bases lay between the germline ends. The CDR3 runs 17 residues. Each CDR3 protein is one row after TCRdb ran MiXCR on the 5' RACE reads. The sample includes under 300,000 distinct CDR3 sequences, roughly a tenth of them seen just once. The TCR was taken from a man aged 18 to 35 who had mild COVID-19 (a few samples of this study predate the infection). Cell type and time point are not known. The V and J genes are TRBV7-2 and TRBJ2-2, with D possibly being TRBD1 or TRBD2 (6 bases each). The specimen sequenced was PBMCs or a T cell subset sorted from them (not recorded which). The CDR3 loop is CASAWRRKGGGTGELFF. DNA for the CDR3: TGTGCCAGCGCTTGGAGGAGAAAGGGGGGCGGGACCGGGGAGCTGTTTTTT.